This entry features one TCR beta chain sequence. The data stem from a study of T cell changes during pregnancy in multiple sclerosis. This CDR3 region has 15 residues. Germline V gene data show CDR1 as MNHEY and CDR2 as SMNVEV (reference sequence). The V end was cut by 6 bases, the J end by 0 bases, with 15 bases between. This table comes from immunoSEQ multiplex PCR, and its TCRdb copy is limited to in-frame clones, with some not included. The table has 83,000 or so clones, nearly 95% seen once; the top ten hold 1.5% to 2%. The specimen comprised peripheral blood, sampled after pregnancy. The clonotype was recovered from a female donor in good health, enrolled as a control in a pregnancy study. The V and J genes are TRBV27 and TRBJ2-7, with D maybe TRBD1 (5 bases). As DNA, the CDR3 is TGTGCCAGCAGAACGTTCGGAACAGGCTCCTACGAGCAGTACTTC. Amino acid sequence: CASRTFGTGSYEQYF.